The sequence of this T cell receptor beta chain was determined in a study of blood T cell repertoires in COVID-19. This CDR3 contains 19 residues. Germline-derived CDR1 and CDR2 are MNHEY and SVGEGT. V lost 0 bases, J lost 1 base, and 21 bases lay in between. This clone appeared a few times. The table came from immunoSEQ multiplex PCR; TCRdb's copy has only in-frame clones and leaves some out. In the table there are roughly 230,000 clones, roughly 80% of which are singletons. The chain is built from TRBV6-2 or TRBV6-3 and TRBJ1-1; D is ambiguous. The sequenced sample was peripheral blood. The receptor was isolated from a woman in her forties or fifties with acute or convalescent COVID-19. The CDR3 here is CASSYSYGGRVSQNTEAFF. The CDR3 DNA is TGTGCCAGCAGTTACTCTTACGGTGGGCGCGTAAGTCAGAACACTGAAGCTTTCTTT.